This is a list of T cell receptor beta chains from one sample in a study of CD8+ T cells in alopecia areata. The assay was immunoSEQ multiplex PCR, and TCRdb's table has in-frame clones only and misses some. This table has around 100,000 clones, 60% appearing once. The sample was CD8+ T cells sorted from blood, taken between weeks 55 and 65, from a patient treated with tofacitinib. All receptors derive from a human donor with alopecia areata. CDR3s include the opening cysteine and the closing phenylalanine or tryptophan. The D gene is left open where the match is weak. Size tells how often a clone was seen (once, few, many) or the class of an expanded clone, and some rows leave it out.

d_gene: -
j_gene: TRBJ1-5
v_gene: TRBV5-6
abundance: once
CDR3aa: CASSLMLGGNQPQHF
CDR3nt: TGTGCCAGCAGCTTGATGCTGGGGGGAAATCAGCCCCAGCATTTT

d_gene: TRBD1
j_gene: TRBJ2-1
v_gene: TRBV6-5
abundance: -
CDR3aa: CASSYSGQGYNEQFF
CDR3nt: TGTGCCAGCAGTTACTCCGGACAGGGCTACAATGAGCAGTTCTTC

d_gene: -
j_gene: TRBJ1-2
v_gene: TRBV7-8
abundance: few
CDR3aa: CASSLGAANNYGYTF
CDR3nt: TGTGCCAGCAGCTTAGGGGCAGCTAATAACTATGGCTACACCTTC

d_gene: -
j_gene: TRBJ1-1
v_gene: TRBV25-1
abundance: -
CDR3aa: CASEGGNTEAFF
CDR3nt: TGTGCCAGCGAAGGGGGGAACACTGAAGCTTTCTTT

d_gene: -
j_gene: TRBJ2-1
v_gene: TRBV13
abundance: few
CDR3aa: CASSLAGRSNEQFF
CDR3nt: TGTGCCAGCAGCTTAGCAGGTCGGAGCAATGAGCAGTTCTTC

d_gene: -
j_gene: TRBJ1-1
v_gene: TRBV30
abundance: -
CDR3aa: CAWSPGTGNTEAFF
CDR3nt: TGTGCCTGGAGCCCCGGGACCGGGAACACTGAAGCTTTCTTT

d_gene: TRBD1
j_gene: TRBJ2-7
v_gene: TRBV27
abundance: -
CDR3aa: CASSHPPGQGNEQYF
CDR3nt: TGTGCCAGCAGTCACCCCCCGGGACAGGGGAACGAGCAGTACTTC

d_gene: TRBD1
j_gene: TRBJ2-3
v_gene: TRBV30
abundance: -
CDR3aa: CAWSVGAGGVTDTQYF
CDR3nt: TGTGCCTGGAGTGTTGGGGCAGGGGGCGTGACAGATACGCAGTATTTT

d_gene: TRBD1
j_gene: TRBJ1-6
v_gene: TRBV30
abundance: -
CDR3aa: CAWSVGTGAGGSPLHF
CDR3nt: TGTGCCTGGAGTGTCGGGACAGGGGCGGGGGGTTCACCCCTCCACTTT

d_gene: TRBD2
j_gene: TRBJ2-7
v_gene: TRBV4-1
abundance: -
CDR3aa: CASSQVVTSGGEQYF
CDR3nt: TGCGCCAGCAGCCAAGTGGTGACTAGCGGGGGCGAGCAGTACTTC

d_gene: TRBD2
j_gene: TRBJ2-7
v_gene: TRBV4-2
abundance: -
CDR3aa: CASSQDLAGVTYEQYF
CDR3nt: TGTGCCAGCAGCCAAGATCTAGCGGGGGTTACCTACGAGCAGTACTTC

d_gene: -
j_gene: TRBJ2-7
v_gene: TRBV9
abundance: few
CDR3aa: CASSVGRTPYEQYF
CDR3nt: TGTGCCAGCAGCGTAGGGCGGACCCCCTACGAGCAGTACTTC

d_gene: -
j_gene: TRBJ2-5
v_gene: TRBV11-3
abundance: many
CDR3aa: CASSWEGHGETQYF
CDR3nt: TGTGCCAGCAGCTGGGAGGGACACGGAGAGACCCAGTACTTC

d_gene: TRBD1
j_gene: TRBJ1-4
v_gene: TRBV2
abundance: once
CDR3aa: CASRDRVEKLFF
CDR3nt: TGTGCCAGTCGGGACAGGGTGGAAAAACTGTTTTTT

d_gene: -
j_gene: TRBJ1-2
v_gene: TRBV4-2
abundance: -
CDR3aa: CASSQVPTASPLGYTF
CDR3nt: TGTGCCAGCAGCCAAGTCCCGACCGCGAGCCCTCTGGGCTACACCTTC

d_gene: -
j_gene: TRBJ2-2
v_gene: TRBV2
abundance: few
CDR3aa: CASIQNTGELFF
CDR3nt: TGTGCCAGCATACAGAACACCGGGGAGCTGTTTTTT